This TCR beta chain stems from a study of shared clonotypes between healthy human individuals. Study results and caveats: A generally larger estimated richness was seen in naive subsets than in memory subsets. An anticipated effect of sequencing depth on clonotype sharing among donors was recognized.

The CDR3 runs 17 residues. Looked up from germline, CDR1 is MDHEN and CDR2 is SYDVKM. Trimming took off 4 bases at V and 2 bases at J, with 18 bases between the two ends. About this clone itself: Its antigen is still unknown.

DNA at roughly 0.2 ug, tens of thousands of T cell genomes, went into sorted-subset replicate PCRs. Only in-frame clones appear in the TCRdb table, and some are missing; sequencing was by immunoSEQ multiplex PCR. The table lists about 1.1 million clones, about 80% of them singletons. The chain joins TRBV28 to TRBJ2-1, with D hard to call. The source is a man between 18 and 29 years old in good health. Some clones in this sample may be carry-over from other donors' samples. The sample was memory CD4+ T cells from PBMCs. Subset here: CD45RA-negative fraction. The CDR3 region is CASSSSGSGRTYNEQFF. CDR3 DNA: TGTGCCAGCAGTTCATCAGGAAGTGGCAGAACCTACAATGAGCAGTTCTTC.